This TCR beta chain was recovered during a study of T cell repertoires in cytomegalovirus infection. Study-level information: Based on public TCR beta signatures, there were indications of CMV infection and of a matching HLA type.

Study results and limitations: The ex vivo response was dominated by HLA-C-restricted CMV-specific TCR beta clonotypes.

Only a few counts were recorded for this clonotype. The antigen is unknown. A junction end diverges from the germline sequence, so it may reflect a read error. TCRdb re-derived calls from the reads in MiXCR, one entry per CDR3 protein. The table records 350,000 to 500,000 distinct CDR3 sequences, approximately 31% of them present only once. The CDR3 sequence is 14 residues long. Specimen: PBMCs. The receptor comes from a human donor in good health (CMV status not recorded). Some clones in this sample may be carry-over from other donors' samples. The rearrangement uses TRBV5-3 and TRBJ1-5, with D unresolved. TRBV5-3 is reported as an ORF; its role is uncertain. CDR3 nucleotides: TGTGCCAGCAGCTTTCGGCAAAGCAATCAGCCCCAGCATTTT. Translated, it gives CASSFRQSNQPQHF.